This T cell receptor beta chain was found in a study of blood T cell repertoires in COVID-19. Study details: The study drew acute and convalescent COVID-19 samples from the United States, Italy and Spain. Sources were T cells, B-cell-depleted T cells, or PBMCs; the material itself was cDNA or gDNA.

This CDR3 region has 13 residues. Trimming stripped 1 base from V and 2 bases from J, with 6 bases between. CDR1 and CDR2 (germline): SGHDT, YYEEEE. Authors' analysis steps: Estimation of nucleated cell counts relied on the amplification of reference gene primers. Here immunoSEQ multiplex PCR was the method, and the copy in TCRdb shows in-frame clones only, minus some. Clone size and the V and J calls come from that table; the DNA yielded D and trimming. The data hold about 52,000 clones, with more than 85% observed a single time. This rearrangement joins TRBV5-6 to TRBJ1-2; D not certain. The sequence derives from a man in his forties or fifties with active COVID-19. The sequencing input was peripheral blood. CDR3 sequence: CASSLPGNYGYTF. The CDR3 DNA sequence: TGTGCCAGCAGCTTGCCCGGGAACTATGGCTACACCTTC.